This TCR beta chain originates from a study of T cell changes during pregnancy in multiple sclerosis. There are 13 residues in the CDR3. Germline loops: CDR1 SGHNT, CDR2 YYREEE (reference sequence). J gave up 4 bases and V 3 bases, and 0 bases lay outside the gene matches. Repertoires were generated with immunoSEQ multiplex PCR, while TCRdb's copy carries only in-frame clones and drops some. The sample has 90,000 to 150,000 clones; 85% to 95% are singletons. The TCR originated in a female donor with multiple sclerosis, enrolled in a pregnancy study. The gene calls are TRBV5-4 and TRBJ2-5; TRBD1 matches at 10 bases. Sequences were derived from peripheral blood, sampled before pregnancy. The CDR3 region is CASSWTGGETQYF. CDR3 in DNA: TGTGCCAGCAGCTGGACAGGGGGAGAGACCCAGTACTTC.